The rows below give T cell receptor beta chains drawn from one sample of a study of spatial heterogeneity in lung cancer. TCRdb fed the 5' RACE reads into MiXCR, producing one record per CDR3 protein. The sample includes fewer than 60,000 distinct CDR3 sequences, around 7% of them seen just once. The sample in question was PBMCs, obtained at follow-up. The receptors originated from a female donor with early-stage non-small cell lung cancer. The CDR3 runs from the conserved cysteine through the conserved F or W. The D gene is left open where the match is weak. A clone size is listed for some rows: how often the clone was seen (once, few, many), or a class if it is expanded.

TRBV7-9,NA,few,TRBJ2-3,TGTGCCAGCAGCTTTAGGGGAGATACGCAGTATTTT,CASSFRGDTQYF
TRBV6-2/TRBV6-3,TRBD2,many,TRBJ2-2,TGTGCCAGCAACGGGCCCCTAGCGGTCGCGAACACCGGGGAGCTGTTTTTT,CASNGPLAVANTGELFF
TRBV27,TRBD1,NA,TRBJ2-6,TGTGCCAGCAGTGGGCTAGACAGGGGGTCTGGGGCCAACGTCCTGACTTTC,CASSGLDRGSGANVLTF
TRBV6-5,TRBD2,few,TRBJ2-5,TGTGCCAGCAGCACGACTAGCGGGGGGACCCAGTACTTC,CASSTTSGGTQYF
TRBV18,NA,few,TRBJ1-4,TGTGCCAGCTCACCAAGGAGGCGAGCAACTAATGAAAAACTGTTTTTT,CASSPRRRATNEKLFF
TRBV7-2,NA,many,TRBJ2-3,TGTGCCAGCAGCTTAGTTGGGGGGAGCACAGATACGCAGTATTTT,CASSLVGGSTDTQYF
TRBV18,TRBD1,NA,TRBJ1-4,TGTGCCACTCACCAAGGACAGGGGGGAGAAAAACTGTTTTTT,CATHQGQGGEKLFF
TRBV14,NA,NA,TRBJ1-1,TGTGCCAGCAGCCAAGACTGGGGAAAAACTGAAGCTTTCTTT,CASSQDWGKTEAFF
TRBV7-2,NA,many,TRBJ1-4,TGTGCCAGCAGCTTCGGACGGATTGAAAAACTGTTTTTT,CASSFGRIEKLFF
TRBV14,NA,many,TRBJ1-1,TGTGCCAGCAGCTACAGGGTTTTAGACACTGAAGCTTTCTTT,CASSYRVLDTEAFF
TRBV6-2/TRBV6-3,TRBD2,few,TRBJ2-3,TGTGCCAGCAGTCCCAGGACTAGCGGGGGTCTTAGCACAGATACGCAGTATTTT,CASSPRTSGGLSTDTQYF
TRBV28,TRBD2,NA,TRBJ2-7,TGTGCCAGCAGCCGTTCTTTAGCGGGGTTTAACTACGAGCAGTACTTC,CASSRSLAGFNYEQYF
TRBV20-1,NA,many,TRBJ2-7,TGCAGTGCTAGAGATGGGGGACTCTACGAGCAGTACTTC,CSARDGGLYEQYF
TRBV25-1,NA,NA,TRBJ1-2,TGTGCCAGCTCCCCGGGTTATGGCTATGGCTACACCTTC,CASSPGYGYGYTF
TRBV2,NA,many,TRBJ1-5,TGTGCCAGCAGGGGTTGGCGGGGGGCTGGTCAGCCCCAGCATTTT,CASRGWRGAGQPQHF
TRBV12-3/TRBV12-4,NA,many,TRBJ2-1,TGTGCCAGCAGTTTTATTGGCGGGGGCTCGGGTAGTGAGCAGTTCTTC,CASSFIGGGSGSEQFF
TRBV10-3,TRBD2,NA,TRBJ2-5,TGTGCCATCAGTCCAGCGGGGGGTTACCAAGAGACCCAGTACTTC,CAISPAGGYQETQYF
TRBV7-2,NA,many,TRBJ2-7,TGTGCCAGCAGCCCACGGTGGGGGAACGAGCAGTACTTC,CASSPRWGNEQYF
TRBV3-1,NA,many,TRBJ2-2,TGTGCCAGCAGCCAAGTCGGGGGAGCGAACACCGGGGAGCTGTTTTTT,CASSQVGGANTGELFF
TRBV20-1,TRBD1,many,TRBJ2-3,TGCAGTGCTAGAGGCAGGGGGATAGATACGCAGTATTTT,CSARGRGIDTQYF
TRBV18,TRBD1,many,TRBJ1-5,TGTGCCAGCTCACCACGGACAGGGGGCGGAGATCAGCCCCAGCATTTT,CASSPRTGGGDQPQHF
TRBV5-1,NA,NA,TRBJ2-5,TGCGCCAGCAGGGGGGCGACAGGAGGGGTAGAGACCCAGTACTTC,CASRGATGGVETQYF
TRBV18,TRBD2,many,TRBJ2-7,TGTGCCAGCTCACCCACGGGCCGGGGGGGCTACGAGCAGTACTTC,CASSPTGRGGYEQYF